The sequence of this TCR beta chain was determined in a study of PD-1 blockade in classical Hodgkin lymphoma. CDR3 size: 14 residues. Germline V gene data show CDR1 as SGHTA and CDR2 as FQGNSA. Trimming took off 0 bases at V and 3 bases at J, with 9 bases between the two ends. All patients experienced relapse after autologous stem cell transplantation, and brentuximab vedotin exposure was variable. Repertoires were generated with immunoSEQ multiplex PCR, while TCRdb's copy carries only in-frame clones and drops some. The sample shows some 150,000 clones, just under 80% of them seen only once. Specimen: peripheral blood mononuclear cells (PBMCs), collected before the second cycle of nivolumab. The V call is TRBV7-2, the J call TRBJ2-7; D might be TRBD1 (6 bases). This TCR came from a human donor with classical Hodgkin lymphoma. The CDR3 DNA is TGTGCCAGCAGCTTAGCCGGACAGAACTACGAGCAGTACTTC. Its translation is CASSLAGQNYEQYF.